These 29 T cell receptor beta chains were all obtained from the same sample, sequenced in a study of patients and donors after allogeneic stem cell transplantation. MiXCR, applied by TCRdb to the RT-PCR reads, yields one record per CDR3 protein. The profile shows 150,000 or so distinct CDR3 sequences, approximately 24% of them singletons. Sequenced: blood, either unsorted or a sorted T cell fraction (not recorded which). Every receptor here comes from a human donor who was either an allogeneic HSCT recipient or a stem cell or donor lymphocyte infusion donor (not recorded which). It is not recorded whose cells these are; they may come from a transplant donor.

In its sample, this clonotype was seen a few times. This chain connects TRBV12-3 or TRBV12-4 to TRBJ1-2, with a weak D call TRBD1 (5 bases). The CDR3 runs 16 residues. Trimming left V 5 bases short and J 2 bases short, with 18 bases between. CDR3 in DNA: TGTGCCAGCAGTCCCGGGACCATACTGGGCAACTATGGCTACACCTTC. Amino acids: CASSPGTILGNYGYTF.

The CDR3 DNA reads as TGTGCCAGCAGCTTAGACCCTCGCCCGGCCCCGGGGCCTTTGTCACCCCTCCACTTT. It encodes CASSLDPRPAPGPLSPLHF. The J gene is TRBJ1-6, the V gene TRBV7-2, with TRBD1 as a possible D gene (5 bases). The CDR3 consists of 19 residues. Deletions cut 1 base from V and 10 bases from J, with 26 bases between. CDR1 is SGHTA, CDR2 FQGNSA, per germline.

In its sample, this clonotype was seen a few times. J is TRBJ2-1 and V is TRBV20-1; D ambiguous. Germline lookup yields CDR1 DFQATT and CDR2 SNEGSKA (reference sequence). V dropped 3 bases and J dropped 4 bases, with 19 bases sitting between them. The CDR3 sequence is 16 residues long. DNA for the CDR3: TGCAGTGCTAGTGGGGTAGAACCTTGGGGATACAATGAGCAGTTCTTC. It translates to CSASGVEPWGYNEQFF.

This clonotype appeared many times. The gene calls are TRBV20-1 and TRBJ1-5; 9 nucleotides align to TRBD1. The CDR3 contains 17 residues. CDR1 DFQATT and CDR2 SNEGSKA come from the germline V gene (reference sequence). The V gene end was trimmed by 1 base and the J gene end by 2 bases; junction bases not matched to a gene: 9. The CDR3 nucleotides read TGCAGTGCTAGAGGAGGACATACAGGGGGCGGCAATCAGCCCCAGCATTTT. Translated: CSARGGHTGGGNQPQHF.

This rearrangement joins TRBV15 to TRBJ2-1, with TRBD2 matching 8 bases. The ends lost 1 base at V and 8 bases at J; junction bases unmatched: 10. The CDR3 sequence is 16 residues long. From germline, CDR1 is LNHNV and CDR2 YYDKDF (reference sequence). As DNA, the CDR3 is TGTGCCACCAGCAGAGGGTCCAGCGGGAGAAGGGATGAGCAGTTCTTC. It codes for CATSRGSSGRRDEQFF. Drawing the rest from reference TRBV15 and TRBJ2-1, the complete variable domain is DAMVIQNPRYQVTQFGKPVTLSCSQTLNHNVMYWYQQKSSQAPKLLFHYYDKDFNNEADTPDNFQSRRPNTSFCFLDIRSPGLGDTAMYLCATSRGSSGRRDEQFFGPGTRLTVL.

This clonotype was seen only a few times. CDR3 coding DNA: TGTGCCAGCAGCCAAAGGGAACAACCCCTAGGGGAATATGGCTACACCTTC. Its protein is CASSQREQPLGEYGYTF. The rearrangement links TRBV4-2 to TRBJ1-2; a possible D gene is TRBD1 (5 bases). Germline CDR1 and CDR2: LGHNA and YNFKEQ. There are 17 residues in the CDR3. V lost 2 bases, J lost 5 bases, and 21 bases lay in between.

V gene TRBV27 combines with J gene TRBJ1-5; D is perhaps TRBD1 (6 bases). This CDR3 region has 17 residues. The V end lost 0 bases, the J end lost 2 bases, and 14 bases lay between the germline ends. The germline CDR1 and CDR2 sequences are MNHEY and SMNVEV (reference sequence). The CDR3 coding sequence is TGTGCCAGCAGTTTATCGCCGGACAGCAATGGCAATCAGCCCCAGCATTTT. It codes for CASSLSPDSNGNQPQHF.

The chain uses TRBV20-1 and TRBJ1-1; weak D call: TRBD1 (5 bases). Trimming pared 3 bases from V and 3 bases from J, leaving 14 bases between. This CDR3 region has 14 residues. The V gene's germline CDR1 is DFQATT and CDR2 SNEGSKA (reference sequence). CDR3 sequence (DNA): TGCAGTGCTAGGGCCGACAGCCGCCACACTGAAGCTTTCTTT. This translates into CSARADSRHTEAFF.

This rearrangement joins TRBV7-3 to TRBJ1-6; the D gene is possibly TRBD1 (6 bases). V was shortened by 6 bases and J by 9 bases, with 15 bases between the two germline ends. Germline CDR1 reads SGHTA; CDR2 reads FQGTGA. The CDR3 length is 14 residues. CDR3 sequence (DNA): TGTGCCAGCAGTTGGACGGGGGGCACTTCACCCCTCCACTTT. Protein sequence: CASSWTGGTSPLHF.

The V gene is TRBV3-1, the J gene TRBJ1-4; weak D call: TRBD1 (5 bases). The ends were cut back, 1 base at V and 4 bases at J, with 13 bases in the middle. This CDR3 comprises 16 residues. Germline V lookup: CDR1 LGHDT, CDR2 YNNKEL (reference sequence). As DNA, the CDR3 is TGTGCCAGCAGCCAAGGAAAGGGGAAAGGTAATGAAAAACTGTTTTTT. Translated: CASSQGKGKGNEKLFF.

The rearrangement links TRBV20-1 to TRBJ2-3; 9 positions agree with TRBD2. The CDR3 contains 16 residues. V dropped 1 base and J dropped 2; count of bases not matched to a gene: 7. CDR1 and CDR2 (germline): DFQATT, SNEGSKA (reference sequence). CDR3 protein: CSARGGLAGNTDTQYF. The CDR3 DNA sequence: TGCAGTGCTAGAGGAGGGCTAGCGGGAAACACAGATACGCAGTATTTT.

V is TRBV18 and J is TRBJ1-1, with 12 bases fitting TRBD1. The CDR3 runs 17 residues. Germline lookup yields CDR1 KGHSH and CDR2 LQKENI. Trimming at V came to 1 base and at J to 1 base, leaving 4 bases not matched to a gene. CDR3 sequence reads: CASSPRGDRGRNTEAFF. CDR3 DNA sequence: TGTGCCAGCTCACCACGAGGGGACAGGGGGCGGAACACTGAAGCTTTCTTT.

This clonotype is a singleton in its sample. V and J are TRBV5-8 and TRBJ2-6, with D tentatively TRBD1 (5 bases). Trimming shortened V by 1 base and J by 3 bases, and 8 bases separated the two germline ends. This CDR3 is built from 15 residues. Germline CDR1 and CDR2: SGHTS and YDEGEE. This CDR3 reads CASSLRGSGANVLTF. As DNA, the CDR3 is TGTGCCAGCAGCTTGAGGGGAAGTGGGGCCAACGTCCTGACTTTC.

The J gene is TRBJ2-7, the V gene TRBV6-4; possible D gene TRBD2, 7 bases. CDR1 MRHNA and CDR2 SNTAGT come from the germline V gene. The CDR3 extends over 14 amino acids. V was cut by 11 bases and J by 3 bases, with 20 bases left in between. This chain's CDR3 is CAGGGARRYYEQYF. CDR3 in DNA: TGTGCCGGAGGGGGGGCTCGGCGGTACTACGAGCAGTACTTC.

This clonotype was seen many times. This chain joins TRBV7-9 and TRBJ1-1, with a possible D match to TRBD1 (5 bases). With 3 bases removed from V and 5 bases from J, the gap between germline ends came to 13 bases. The CDR3 runs 14 residues. CDR1 and CDR2 from the germline V gene are SEHNR and FQNEAQ (reference sequence). This CDR3 reads CASSFYREGTEAFF. The CDR3 nucleotides read TGTGCCAGCAGCTTCTATCGGGAGGGGACTGAAGCTTTCTTT. Full variable domain (missing parts from reference TRBV7-9 and TRBJ1-1): DTGVSQNPRHKITKRGQNVTFRCDPISEHNRLYWYRQTLGQGPEFLTYFQNEAQLEKSRLLSDRFSAERPKGSFSTLEIQRTEQGDSAMYLCASSFYREGTEAFFGQGTRLTVV.

This clonotype was found a few times. The CDR3 DNA sequence: TGTGCCAGCAGCTTGGAGCCTCGAGAGCAGTTCTTC. Translating gives CASSLEPREQFF. The chain couples TRBV5-6 to TRBJ2-1; no clear D. The V gene's germline CDR1 is SGHDT and CDR2 YYEEEE. With 0 bases removed from V and 10 bases from J, the gap between germline ends came to 8 bases. The CDR3 is 12 amino acids.

The chain combines TRBV6-1 with TRBJ2-3, with D tentatively TRBD2 (5 bases). The CDR3 is made up of 13 amino acids. Trimming stripped 3 bases from V and 4 bases from J, with 8 bases between. Looked up from germline, CDR1 is MNHNS and CDR2 is SASEGT. Written as DNA, the CDR3 is TGTGCCAGCAGTGATACACTAGCAGATACGCAGTATTTT. Translated, it gives CASSDTLADTQYF.

The genes are TRBV29-1 and TRBJ2-6, with D possibly TRBD2 on 6 matching bases. Trimming pared 4 bases from V and 1 base from J, leaving 8 bases between. Per germline, CDR1 SQVTM and CDR2 ANQGSEA. The CDR3 extends over 14 amino acids. In DNA form, the CDR3 reads TGCAGCGTTGTCGGGGGTTCTGGGGCCAACGTCCTGACTTTC. This translates into CSVVGGSGANVLTF.

The rearrangement uses TRBV20-1 and TRBJ2-7; TRBD1 matches 9 bases. Germline assignment: CDR1 DFQATT and CDR2 SNEGSKA (reference sequence). J gave up 5 bases and V 0 bases, and 8 bases lay outside the gene matches. The CDR3 loop spans 15 amino acids. The CDR3 DNA is TGCAGTGCTAGAGAGATACAGGGGGCTGCCGACGAGCAGTACTTC. Translated: CSAREIQGAADEQYF.

About this clonotype itself: At one of its ends the junction is not consistent with the germline gene, which may arise from a read error. This CDR3 is CAGSFGPQNTEAFF. In nucleotides, the CDR3 is TGTGCCGGCAGCTTCGGACCCCAGAACACTGAAGCTTTCTTT. The chain couples TRBV7-3 to TRBJ1-1; D call uncertain. Germline V gene lookup returns CDR1 SGHTA and CDR2 FQGTGA. This CDR3 spans 14 amino acids. The whole variable domain, remainder taken from reference TRBV7-3 and TRBJ1-1, is GAGVSQTPSNKVTEKGKYVELRCDPISGHTALYWYRQSLGQGPEFLIYFQGTGAADDSGLPNDRFFAVRPEGSVSTLKIQRTERGDSAVYLCAGSFGPQNTEAFFGQGTRLTVV.

Worth noting for this clonotype: A read error may produce the germline difference seen at one junction end. The V gene is TRBV2, the J gene TRBJ1-5; D is perhaps TRBD1 (6 bases). Germline CDR1 SNHLY, CDR2 FYNNEI. The CDR3 length is 14 residues. Here the CDR3 DNA reads TGTGCCAGCAGTGACCAGGGGAGCAATCAGCCCCAGCAATTT. It codes for CASSDQGSNQPQQF.

This sequence joins TRBV27 and TRBJ1-2, with D possibly TRBD1 on 5 matching bases. V shed 2 bases and J shed 7 bases, with 11 bases lying between them. The CDR3 is 13 residues long. Germline V gives CDR1 MNHEY, CDR2 SMNVEV (reference sequence). The DNA of the CDR3 is TGTGCCAGCAGTTTAGCAGGGCAACGTGGCTACACCTTC. Translating it yields CASSLAGQRGYTF.

This clonotype came up a few times. The chain links TRBV15 to TRBJ1-1; D possibly corresponds to TRBD1 (5 bases). The germline gives CDR1 LNHNV, CDR2 YYDKDF (reference sequence). V lost 2 bases, J lost 1 base, and 8 bases lay in between. The length of the CDR3 is 14 residues. The CDR3 nucleotides read TGTGCCACCAGCAGATTGGACACGAACACTGAAGCTTTCTTT. This gives the protein CATSRLDTNTEAFF.

This clonotype showed up just a few times. V gene TRBV2 combines with J gene TRBJ1-6, with a weak D call TRBD1 (5 bases). Germline lookup yields CDR1 SNHLY and CDR2 FYNNEI. V gave up 7 bases and J gave up 3 bases, with 10 bases separating them. This CDR3 comprises 14 residues. The CDR3 DNA sequence: TGTGCCAGCAAAGGGGTCGGCTATAATTCACCCCTCCACTTT. It encodes CASKGVGYNSPLHF. The full variable domain, rest sourced from reference TRBV2 and TRBJ1-6, is EPEVTQTPSHQVTQMGQEVILRCVPISNHLYFYWYRQILGQKVEFLVSFYNNEISEKSEIFDDQFSVERPDGSNFTLKIRSTKLEDSAMYFCASKGVGYNSPLHFGNGTRLTVT.

This clonotype was detected only a few times. The chain links TRBV12-3 or TRBV12-4 to TRBJ2-4; 12 bases are a match to TRBD2. With 4 bases clipped from V and 9 bases from J, the junction kept 7 bases outside the gene matches. This CDR3 region has 15 residues. CDR3 protein: CASSSTSGSGGIQYF. CDR3 nucleotides: TGTGCCAGCAGTTCGACTAGCGGGAGTGGAGGCATTCAGTACTTC.

This clonotype showed up just a few times. The chain couples TRBV5-5 to TRBJ2-2; TRBD1 matches at 8 bases. Trimming took 2 bases from V and 7 from J; bases not matched to a gene: 13. The CDR3 covers 17 residues. Germline assignment: CDR1 SGHKS and CDR2 YYEKEE (reference sequence). The CDR3 sequence is CASSFISQGATLGELFF. The CDR3 DNA follows: TGTGCCAGCAGCTTTATTTCGCAGGGGGCGACTCTCGGGGAGCTGTTTTTT.

CDR3 DNA: TGTGCCAGCAGTTATTCCAGTCCGAATAATTCACCCCTCCACTTT. It specifies CASSYSSPNNSPLHF. The chain employs TRBV6-5 and TRBJ1-6; D not resolved. Trimming removed 3 bases at V and 5 bases at J, with 11 bases between. In germline, CDR1 is MNHEY, CDR2 SVGAGI. The CDR3 has 15 amino acids.

V gene TRBV27 combines with J gene TRBJ2-7, with D tentatively TRBD2 (5 bases). CDR3 length: 11 residues. The V end lost 10 bases, the J end lost 5 bases, and 12 bases lay between the germline ends. CDR1 and CDR2 from the germline V gene are MNHEY and SMNVEV (reference sequence). The chain's CDR3 is CATGVFHEQYF. In DNA form, the CDR3 reads TGTGCCACCGGGGTTTTCCACGAGCAGTACTTC.

This clonotype was detected a few times. V and J are TRBV7-8 and TRBJ1-1, with D tentatively TRBD1 (5 bases). Trimming took 0 bases from V and 0 from J, leaving 26 bases between them. CDR3 size: 21 residues. CDR1 and CDR2 from the germline V gene are SGHVS and FQNEAQ. CDR3 amino acids: CASSLAQEISGLGILNTEAFF. For the CDR3, the DNA is TGTGCCAGCAGCTTAGCGCAAGAAATATCAGGGCTTGGGATATTGAACACTGAAGCTTTCTTT. Variable domain in full (rest from reference TRBV7-8 and TRBJ1-1): GAGVSQSPRYKVAKRGQDVALRCDPISGHVSLFWYQQALGQGPEFLTYFQNEAQLDKSGLPSDRFFAERPEGSVSTLKIQRTQQEDSAVYLCASSLAQEISGLGILNTEAFFGQGTRLTVV.